This passage covers 21 T cell receptor beta chains from one sample sequenced in a study of T cell repertoires in cytomegalovirus infection. These receptors' targets are unknown. TCRdb redid the calling of the reads with MiXCR, one entry per CDR3 protein. The sample consists of 60,000 to 85,000 distinct CDR3 sequences, 20% to 25% of them appearing once. Sequencing used PBMCs, sequenced either directly or after in vitro stimulation (not recorded which). The receptors were gathered from a human donor in good health (CMV status not recorded). Some clones in this sample may be carry-over from other donors' samples.

This clonotype was seen more than once but under ten times. This rearrangement joins TRBV10-3 to TRBJ2-1; 10 bases fit TRBD2. From germline, CDR1 is ENHRY and CDR2 SYGVKD. The CDR3 extends over 17 amino acids. Unmatched junction bases numbered 8, after V lost 3 bases and J lost 3 bases. The CDR3 sequence: CAISDGLAGVFYNEQFF. The CDR3 region has the DNA TGTGCCATCAGTGATGGTCTAGCGGGAGTTTTCTACAATGAGCAGTTCTTC.

The chain is built from TRBV7-3 and TRBJ2-1; no reliable D call. The germline V gene has CDR1 SGHTA and CDR2 FQGTGA. The CDR3 totals 13 residues. Trimming shortened V by 5 bases and J by 14 bases, and 19 bases separated the two germline ends. CDR3 region: CASSTPGQPDEFF. The DNA for the CDR3 is TGTGCCAGCAGCACCCCCGGGCAGCCGGACGAGTTCTTC.

V gene TRBV5-1 combines with J gene TRBJ1-1, with D possibly matching TRBD1 (5 bases). The ends were cut back, 6 bases at V and 0 bases at J, with 12 bases in the middle. The germline V gene has CDR1 SGHRS and CDR2 YFSETQ. The CDR3 extends over 14 amino acids. CDR3 DNA sequence: TGCGCCAGCACCGCGGGGGGAATGAACACTGAAGCTTTCTTT. Translation: CASTAGGMNTEAFF.

This clonotype was counted only a few times. The V gene is TRBV18, the J gene TRBJ1-1; possible D gene TRBD1, 5 bases. The CDR3 loop spans 13 amino acids. Per germline, CDR1 KGHSH and CDR2 LQKENI. Trimming shortened V by 6 bases and J by 1 base, and 9 bases separated the two germline ends. The CDR3 here is CASSAGQNTEAFF. The CDR3 bases are TGTGCCAGCTCCGCCGGACAGAACACTGAAGCTTTCTTT.

This clonotype was observed at least ten times. This rearrangement joins TRBV7-8 to TRBJ1-5; perhaps TRBD1 as D (6 bases). The CDR3 has 14 residues. Trimming stripped 6 bases from V and 3 bases from J, with 12 bases between. CDR1 is SGHVS, CDR2 FQNEAQ, per germline. The CDR3 DNA sequence: TGTGCCAGCAGTACCGACAGGCTCAATCAGCCCCAGCATTTT. Amino acids: CASSTDRLNQPQHF.

This clonotype was seen a few times. The V and J genes are TRBV12-5 and TRBJ1-1; D perhaps matches TRBD1 (6 bases). The CDR3 loop spans 14 amino acids. In germline, CDR1 is LGHNT, CDR2 FRNRAP. V shed 1 base and J shed 1 base, with 7 bases lying between them. CDR3 coding DNA: TGTGCTAGTGGTTTGGGACAGGAGAACACTGAAGCTTTCTTT. This translates into CASGLGQENTEAFF. Variable domain in full (rest from reference TRBV12-5 and TRBJ1-1): DARVTQTPRHKVTEMGQEVTMRCQPILGHNTVFWYRQTMMQGLELLAYFRNRAPLDDSGMPKDRFSAEMPDATLATLKIQPSEPRDSAVYFCASGLGQENTEAFFGQGTRLTVV.

V gene TRBV6-2 or TRBV6-3 combines with J gene TRBJ1-1; D is unclear. The CDR3 spans 11 residues. Looked up from germline, CDR1 is MNHEY and CDR2 is SVGEGT. The V and J ends lost 6 bases and 7 bases respectively, with 9 bases between them. The CDR3 loop is CASSEPYEAFF. CDR3 nucleotides: TGTGCCAGCAGCGAGCCCTATGAAGCTTTCTTT.

The rearrangement joins TRBV6-5 to TRBJ1-1, with a possible D match to TRBD1 (6 bases). This CDR3 is built from 17 residues. V lost 5 bases and J lost 0, with 19 bases in between. Germline V gene lookup returns CDR1 MNHEY and CDR2 SVGAGI. CDR3 bases: TGTGCCAGCAGTCGCCCGAGGGTAGGGGGTATGAACACTGAAGCTTTCTTT. Translation: CASSRPRVGGMNTEAFF.

This clonotype came up many times. The J gene is TRBJ2-3, the V gene TRBV18; D gene uncertain. The V and J ends lost 3 bases and 0 bases respectively, with 10 bases between them. Germline values: CDR1 KGHSH, CDR2 LQKENI. The CDR3 totals 15 residues. The CDR3 sequence: CASSPMSVSTDTQYF. CDR3 nucleotides: TGTGCCAGCTCACCGATGTCAGTGAGCACAGATACGCAGTATTTT.

Many counts were recorded for this clonotype. The gene calls are TRBV7-2 and TRBJ2-6; D remains ambiguous. The V end was cut by 0 bases, the J end by 0 bases, with 9 bases between. Germline CDR1 and CDR2: SGHTA and FQGNSA. This CDR3 has 17 amino acids. CDR3 sequence: CASSLALTFSGANVLTF. Written as DNA, the CDR3 is TGTGCCAGCAGCTTAGCGCTCACGTTCTCTGGGGCCAACGTCCTGACTTTC.

This clonotype was seen a handful of times. The chain couples TRBV20-1 to TRBJ2-7; 9 positions agree with TRBD2. V gave up 6 bases and J gave up 0 bases; unmatched junction bases: 12. The CDR3 loop spans 16 amino acids. Germline lookup yields CDR1 DFQATT and CDR2 SNEGSKA (reference sequence). For the CDR3, the DNA is TGCAGTGCCCTACCTAGCGGGATGGTTGGCTCCTACGAGCAGTACTTC. This gives the protein CSALPSGMVGSYEQYF.

The table lists this clonotype with a few counts. The V and J genes are TRBV29-1 and TRBJ2-6; no clear D gene. Germline values: CDR1 SQVTM, CDR2 ANQGSEA. The CDR3 is 15 residues long. V was shortened by 6 bases and J by 1 base, with 13 bases between the two germline ends. Here the CDR3 reads CSVANMISGANVLTF. CDR3 sequence (DNA): TGCAGCGTCGCCAACATGATTTCTGGGGCCAACGTCCTGACTTTC.

The table lists this clonotype with a few counts. The rearrangement joins TRBV19 to TRBJ1-5, with 9 bases fitting TRBD1. CDR3 length: 17 residues. CDR1 is LNHDA, CDR2 SQIVND, per germline (reference sequence). V lost 5 bases and J lost 4; bases outside the gene matches: 12. This chain's CDR3 is CASSLRDRVYSNQPQHF. The CDR3, as DNA: TGTGCCAGTAGTCTCCGGGACAGGGTATACTCTAATCAGCCCCAGCATTTT.

The sample holds many counts of this clonotype. This chain connects TRBV6-6 to TRBJ2-7, with D unresolved. The germline CDR1 and CDR2 sequences are MNHNY and SVGAGI (reference sequence). Trimming left V 2 bases short and J 2 bases short, with 16 bases between. The CDR3 sequence is 16 residues long. The CDR3 reads CASSYDLPKRTYEQYF. DNA of the CDR3: TGTGCCAGCAGTTACGACTTGCCTAAGCGCACCTACGAGCAGTACTTC.

This clonotype has a count of ten or more. This sequence joins TRBV7-2 and TRBJ1-3; D is undetermined. Per the germline V gene, CDR1 is SGHTA and CDR2 is FQGNSA. Trimming stripped 1 base from V and 4 bases from J, with 14 bases between. The CDR3 runs 16 residues. The CDR3 DNA reads as TGTGCCAGCAGCTTAGGATTTGGGTCGAACGGAAACACCATATATTTT. Protein sequence: CASSLGFGSNGNTIYF.

This clonotype was detected many times. The rearrangement uses TRBV14 and TRBJ2-4, with D possibly called TRBD1 or TRBD2 (5 bases each). The germline V gene encodes CDR1 SGHDN and CDR2 FVKESK. The CDR3 covers 16 residues. V was trimmed by 1 base and J by 6 bases, leaving 16 bases between them. CDR3 nucleotide sequence: TGTGCCAGCAGCCAAGGTCCGGGACCCGCTAGAAACATTCAGTACTTC. This encodes CASSQGPGPARNIQYF.

Only a few counts were recorded for this clonotype. The gene calls are TRBV6-1 and TRBJ2-1; 14 positions agree with TRBD2. Germline lookup yields CDR1 MNHNS and CDR2 SASEGT. V gave up 5 bases and J gave up 7 bases; unmatched junction bases: 13. The CDR3 loop spans 18 amino acids. The CDR3, as DNA: TGTGCCAGCAGTTCCGCCGGGACTAGCGGGAGATACGGGAATGAGCAGTTCTTC. This codes for CASSSAGTSGRYGNEQFF.

The V call is TRBV7-2, the J call TRBJ2-3; D is undetermined. In germline, CDR1 is SGHTA, CDR2 FQGNSA. This CDR3 comprises 13 residues. Trimming cost V 3 bases and J 0 bases, with 4 bases left between them. This CDR3 reads CASSLASTDTQYF. In DNA form, the CDR3 reads TGTGCCAGCAGCTTGGCTAGCACAGATACGCAGTATTTT.

This clonotype has at least ten counts. The chain couples TRBV7-2 to TRBJ2-1; the D gene is possibly TRBD2 (6 bases). V lost 4 bases to trimming and J lost 2 bases, with 12 bases between them. This CDR3 comprises 15 residues. Germline V CDR1 and CDR2: SGHTA, FQGNSA. CDR3 bases: TGTGCCAGCAGCTCGGTCTGGGGGGCCTACAATGAGCAGTTCTTC. This encodes CASSSVWGAYNEQFF.

This chain links TRBV12-5 with TRBJ1-2; maybe TRBD1 (5 bases). Trimming took 7 bases from V and 2 from J, leaving 14 bases between them. The CDR3 has 14 residues. Germline loops: CDR1 LGHNT, CDR2 FRNRAP. The CDR3, as DNA: TGTGCTAGTGTCGGGGACCAGGAAAACTATGGCTACACCTTC. Translated, it gives CASVGDQENYGYTF.

The genes are TRBV6-5 and TRBJ2-1; the match to TRBD2 covers 12 bases. CDR1 is MNHEY, CDR2 SVGAGI, per germline. Trimming removed 2 bases from V and 6 bases from J; junction bases left unmatched: 2. CDR3 length: 15 amino acids. The CDR3 region is CASSYGTSGPNEQFF. CDR3 DNA: TGTGCCAGCAGTTACGGGACTAGCGGGCCCAATGAGCAGTTCTTC.